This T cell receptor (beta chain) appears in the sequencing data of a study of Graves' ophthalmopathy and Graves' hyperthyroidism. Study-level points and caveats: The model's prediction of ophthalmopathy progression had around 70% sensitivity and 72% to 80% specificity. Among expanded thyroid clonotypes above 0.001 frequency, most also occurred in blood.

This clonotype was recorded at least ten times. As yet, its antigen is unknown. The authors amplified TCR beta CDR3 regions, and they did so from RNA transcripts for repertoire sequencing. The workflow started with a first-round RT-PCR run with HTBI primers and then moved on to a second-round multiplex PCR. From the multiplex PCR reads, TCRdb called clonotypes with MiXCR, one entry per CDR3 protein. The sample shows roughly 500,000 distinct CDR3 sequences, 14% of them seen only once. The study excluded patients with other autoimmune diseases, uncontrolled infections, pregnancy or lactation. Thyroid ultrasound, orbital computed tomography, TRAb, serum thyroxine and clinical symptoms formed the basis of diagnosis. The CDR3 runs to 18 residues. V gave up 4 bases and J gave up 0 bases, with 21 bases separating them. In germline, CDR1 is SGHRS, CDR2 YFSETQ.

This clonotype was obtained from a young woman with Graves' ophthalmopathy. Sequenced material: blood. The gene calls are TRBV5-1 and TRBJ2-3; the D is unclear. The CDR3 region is CASSPNEHLLSSTDTQYF. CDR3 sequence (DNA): TGCGCCAGCAGCCCGAATGAGCACCTACTATCTAGCACAGATACGCAGTATTTT.